The text below deals with one T cell receptor (beta chain). Before thyroid surgery, none of the patients had received any treatment. The data originate from a study of metastatic and nonmetastatic thyroid tumors. Germline trimming cut 6 bases from V and 7 bases from J; bases unmatched to any gene: 13. The CDR3 spans 16 residues. The germline gives CDR1 DFQATT, CDR2 SNEGSKA (reference sequence). TCRdb recomputed clones from the PCR reads via MiXCR. The sample lists 34,000 or so clones, about 17% occurring once. The sequenced material came from blood. J is TRBJ2-6 and V is TRBV20-1; 9 bases agree with TRBD2. The clonotype originates from a female donor with papillary thyroid cancer or a benign thyroid nodule (not recorded which). Some clones in this sample may be carry-over from other donors' samples. CDR3 nucleotide sequence: TGCAGTGCCCTGGGGCGGGAGGGTATGGTTGCCAACGTCCTGACTTTC. It encodes CSALGREGMVANVLTF.